This TCR beta chain was recovered during a study of blood T cells in healthy people across ages. It was with a sample-barcoded 5' primer and a J-beta primer mix that a second PCR of about 7 to 12 cycles was run. TCRdb passed the 5' RACE reads through MiXCR, listing each CDR3 protein once. In the table there are about 1,400,000 distinct CDR3 sequences, approximately 59% of which are singletons. The V gene's germline CDR1 is LGHNA and CDR2 YSLEER. This CDR3 spans 16 amino acids. The V gene end was trimmed by 0 bases and the J gene end by 5 bases; junction bases not matched to a gene: 5. J is TRBJ2-5 and V is TRBV4-3, with 11 bases that match TRBD2. The clonotype originates from a man between 18 and 35 years old in good health. Sequencing was carried out using blood. CDR3 sequence (DNA): TGCGCCAGCAGCCAAGACTGGCCTAGCGGGGGGGAGACCCAGTACTTC. This translates into CASSQDWPSGGETQYF.